Reported below is one T cell receptor beta chain. Its antigen is as yet unknown. The data were taken from a study of vaccination and CD4 T cells after COVID-19. The Oncomine TCR Beta short-read assay was applied to DNA of cultured CD4+ T cells. Genomic DNA was isolated from cultured CD4+ T cells. MiXCR, run by TCRdb on the PCR reads, gives a single entry per CDR3 protein. This sample yields 9,500 to 14,000 distinct CDR3 sequences, of which 37% are seen a single time; approximately 15% belongs to the top ten. Study observations and caveats: Among convalescent patients, a median around 86% of reactive clones emerged only after vaccination.

The treatment was: roughly 10-day PBMC culture with coronavirus spike peptide pools or control peptides (ViraFEST assay). Investigators obtained the unexposed donor's CD4+ T cells before the COVID-19 pandemic (2011-2018). With fresh IL-2 medium, half the medium was replaced on days 3 and 7. CDR1 SGHTA and CDR2 FQGNSA come from the germline V gene. Trimming took 5 bases from V and 2 from J, leaving 18 bases between them. This CDR3 region has 16 residues. The genes are TRBV7-2 and TRBJ1-2; a weak D match, TRBD1 (6 bases). This clonotype originated in a human donor in good health. Sequences were obtained from CD4+ T cells from blood, cultured in vitro. CDR3 region: CASSPNAGEGNYGYTF. The CDR3 DNA reads as TGTGCCAGCAGCCCGAACGCAGGGGAGGGGAACTATGGCTACACCTTC.